This T cell receptor (beta chain) was recorded in a study of beta chain features in type 1 diabetes. Findings and limits, study-wide: Across all four CD4+ subsets, people with type 1 diabetes showed modestly shorter TCRB CDR3s. When cDNA is sequenced, cells with high TCR expression could be over-represented.

To note about this clone: Antigen unknown.

TCRB transcripts that were expressed got sequenced, as all of the isolated RNA had been reverse transcribed. The protocol was immunoSEQ multiplex PCR, while the TCRdb copy is restricted to in-frame clones and leaves out a portion. This sample has under 200,000 clones, with about 8.1% found just once. Based on CD45RO/CCR7/CD25/CD127/CD95/CD27, CD4+ regulatory, stem cell-like memory, naive and central memory cells were sorted. CDR1 SGHTA and CDR2 FQGNSA come from the germline V gene. This CDR3 is built from 14 residues. V lost 5 bases and J lost 9, with 17 bases in between. The chain couples TRBV7-2 to TRBJ2-1, with a tentative D call TRBD2 (6 bases). The source is a woman younger than 30 with type 1 diabetes. The sample comprised central memory CD4+ T cells from blood. The DNA of the CDR3 is TGTGCCAGCAGCCTTAAACGACTAGAGGGTGAGCAGTTCTTC. This gives the protein CASSLKRLEGEQFF. The complete variable domain, with remaining parts taken from reference TRBV7-2 and TRBJ2-1, reads GAGVSQSPSNKVTEKGKDVELRCDPISGHTALYWYRQSLGQGLEFLIYFQGNSAPDKSGLPSDRFSAERTGGSVSTLTIQRTQQEDSAVYLCASSLKRLEGEQFFGPGTRLTVL.